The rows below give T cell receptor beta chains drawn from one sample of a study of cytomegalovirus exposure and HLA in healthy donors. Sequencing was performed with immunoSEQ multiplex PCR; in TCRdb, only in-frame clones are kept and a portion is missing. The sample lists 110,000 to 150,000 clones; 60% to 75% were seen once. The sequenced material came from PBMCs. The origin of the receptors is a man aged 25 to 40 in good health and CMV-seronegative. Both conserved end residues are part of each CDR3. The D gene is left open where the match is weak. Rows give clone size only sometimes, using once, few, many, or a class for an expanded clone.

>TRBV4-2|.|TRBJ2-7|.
CASSHTEREQYF
TGTGCCAGCAGCCACACAGAGCGGGAGCAGTACTTC
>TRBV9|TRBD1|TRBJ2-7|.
CASSVAGQAISYEQYF
TGTGCCAGCAGCGTAGCCGGACAGGCTATCTCCTACGAGCAGTACTTC
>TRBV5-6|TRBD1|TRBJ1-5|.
CASSRAGQGANQPQHF
TGTGCCAGCAGCCGGGCGGGGCAGGGGGCAAATCAGCCCCAGCATTTT
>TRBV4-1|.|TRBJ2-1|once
CAMSPGLADYNEQFF
TGCGCCATGTCCCCTGGGCTAGCCGACTACAATGAGCAGTTCTTC
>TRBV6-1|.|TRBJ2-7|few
CASSERLWGEGSYEQYF
TGTGCCAGCAGTGAACGTTTATGGGGGGAAGGCTCCTACGAGCAGTACTTC
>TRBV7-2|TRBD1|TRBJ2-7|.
CASSARTGGYEQYF
TGTGCCAGCAGCGCTCGGACAGGGGGCTACGAGCAGTACTTC
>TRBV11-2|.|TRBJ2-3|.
CASRAIRILAAFTGDTQYF
TGTGCCAGCAGGGCTATTCGTATCCTAGCCGCTTTTACTGGTGATACGCAGTATTTT
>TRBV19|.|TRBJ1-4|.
CASSIPGGSATNEKLFF
TGTGCCAGTAGTATCCCCGGGGGGAGTGCAACTAATGAAAAACTGTTTTTT
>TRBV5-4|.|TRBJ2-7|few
CASSLGGGSYEQYF
TGTGCCAGCAGCTTGGGAGGGGGTTCCTACGAGCAGTACTTC
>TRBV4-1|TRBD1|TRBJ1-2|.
CASSRAGTGDVYTF
TGCGCCAGCAGCCGAGCCGGGACAGGGGATGTCTACACCTTC
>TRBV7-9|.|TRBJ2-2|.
CASRPSGELSF
TGTGCCAGCCGCCCTTCTGGGGAGCTGTCTTTT
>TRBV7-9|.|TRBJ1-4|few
CASSTEQGGEKLFF
TGTGCCAGCAGCACAGAACAGGGTGGTGAAAAACTGTTTTTT
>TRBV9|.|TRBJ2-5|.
CASSPRTQETQYF
TGTGCCAGCAGCCCTAGGACTCAAGAGACCCAGTACTTC
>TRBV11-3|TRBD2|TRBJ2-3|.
CASSVAGTTDTQYF
TGTGCCAGCAGCGTAGCGGGAACCACAGATACGCAGTATTTT
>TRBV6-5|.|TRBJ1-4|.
CASSDTGFREKLFF
TGTGCCAGCAGCGACACAGGGTTTAGGGAAAAACTGTTTTTT
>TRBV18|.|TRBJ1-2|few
CASSQPGTRFGGYTF
TGTGCCAGCTCACAGCCCGGGACTCGATTTGGAGGCTACACCTTC
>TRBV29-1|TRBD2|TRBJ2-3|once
CSVGGLAGGSTDTQYF
TGCAGCGTTGGAGGACTAGCGGGGGGGAGCACAGATACGCAGTATTTT
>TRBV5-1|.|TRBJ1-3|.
CASSLEPAGNTIYF
TGCGCCAGCAGCCTTGAACCCGCGGGCAACACCATATATTTT
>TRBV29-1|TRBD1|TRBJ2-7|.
CSVPGTGGDEQYF
TGCAGCGTCCCCGGGACAGGTGGGGACGAGCAGTACTTC
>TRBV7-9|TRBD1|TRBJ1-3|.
CASSLHTLGGTGRSNTIYF
TGTGCCAGCAGCCTTCATACGCTCGGGGGGACAGGGAGGAGTAACACCATATATTTT
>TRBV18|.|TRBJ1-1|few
CASSPLTGEAFF
TGTGCCAGCTCACCGTTGACAGGCGAAGCTTTCTTT
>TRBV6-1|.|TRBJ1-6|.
CASSLINSPLHF
TGTGCCAGCAGTCTTATCAATTCACCCCTCCACTTT
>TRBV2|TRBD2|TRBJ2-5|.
CASSELAGEGTQYF
TGTGCCAGCAGTGAGCTAGCGGGGGAGGGGACCCAGTACTTC
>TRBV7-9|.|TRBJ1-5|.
CSSSPLGDSNQPQHF
TGTTCCAGCAGCCCGCTCGGGGATAGCAATCAGCCCCAGCATTTT
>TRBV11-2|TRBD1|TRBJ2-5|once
CASSRPNRGWQETQYF
TGTGCCAGCAGCCGCCCAAACAGGGGGTGGCAAGAGACCCAGTACTTC
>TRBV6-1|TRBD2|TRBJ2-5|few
CASSARLASPREQYF
TGTGCCAGCAGTGCCCGACTAGCGTCCCCGAGGGAGCAGTACTTC
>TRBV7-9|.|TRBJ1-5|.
CSSSLVPRGNSNQPQHF
TGTTCCAGCAGCTTAGTCCCCCGGGGAAATAGCAATCAGCCCCAGCATTTT
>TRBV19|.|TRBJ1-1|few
CASSPLGGLSEAFF
TGTGCCAGTAGTCCCCTCGGGGGGCTGAGTGAAGCTTTCTTT
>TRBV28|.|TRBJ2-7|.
CASSLNGGNYEQYF
TGTGCCAGCAGTTTAAATGGGGGCAATTACGAGCAGTACTTC
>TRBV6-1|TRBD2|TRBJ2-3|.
CATRGGNRATDTQYF
TGTGCCACCCGGGGGGGAAATAGAGCGACAGATACGCAGTATTTT
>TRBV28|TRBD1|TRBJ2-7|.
CASSVQGVRYEQYF
TGTGCCAGCAGCGTACAGGGGGTAAGGTACGAGCAGTACTTC
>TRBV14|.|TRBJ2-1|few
CASSPRLAYNEQFF
TGTGCCAGCAGCCCAAGACTAGCCTACAATGAGCAGTTCTTC
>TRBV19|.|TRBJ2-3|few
CASSIQRSTDTQYF
TGTGCCAGTAGTATCCAGCGGAGCACAGATACGCAGTATTTT
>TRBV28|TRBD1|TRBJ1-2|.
CATRESGTGGLVGYTF
TGTGCCACCAGGGAGTCGGGGACAGGGGGCCTTGTTGGCTACACCTTC
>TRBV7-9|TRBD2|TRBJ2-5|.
CASSASSGVVGETQYF
TGTGCCAGCAGCGCCTCTAGCGGTGTAGTCGGAGAGACCCAGTACTTC
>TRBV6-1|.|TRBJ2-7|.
CASSVGEVKQYF
TGTGCCAGCAGTGTTGGGGAGGTAAAGCAGTACTTC
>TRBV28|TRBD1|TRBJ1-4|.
CASSSTGALNEKLFF
TGTGCCAGCAGTTCAACAGGGGCTCTTAATGAAAAACTGTTTTTT
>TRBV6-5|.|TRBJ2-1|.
CASSKTYSSYNEQFF
TGTGCCAGCAGTAAAACATACAGCTCCTACAATGAGCAGTTCTTC